This T cell receptor beta chain was documented in a study of prognosis after radiotherapy for stage I lung cancer. Whole-study context: There were 15 or so patients with newly diagnosed primary stage I lung tumors and about five patients with oligometastatic NSCLC after surgical resection of the primary tumor. Tumor types were squamous cell carcinoma in six or seven patients, adenocarcinoma in over ten.

Multiplex PCR, run in two rounds, amplified TCR beta CDR3 from genomic DNA. For every TRBV and TRBJ gene, a specific primer was used in first-round PCR. TCRdb re-called the multiplex PCR reads through MiXCR, storing one row per CDR3 protein. The top ten clones hold 31% of a sample with around 21,000 distinct CDR3 sequences, roughly 41% of them seen once. Trimming left V 6 bases short and J 8 bases short, with 10 bases between. This CDR3 region has 11 residues. General study findings and limits: Counts of unique TCR clones fell following stereotactic body radiation therapy, median about 10,000 versus 6,900. The way patients used TRBV and TRBJ genes reportedly differed depending on whether they had metastases.

Points on this clonotype: Its antigen is not known.

Source: PBMCs, taken before or after stereotactic body radiation therapy (not recorded which). The chain is built from TRBV12-3 or TRBV12-4 and TRBJ1-2, with a tentative D call TRBD1 (6 bases). The receptor was isolated from a donor aged 50 or older with non-small cell lung cancer. The chain's CDR3 is CASSSGVGYTF. CDR3 sequence (DNA): TGTGCCAGCAGCTCAGGGGTAGGCTACACCTTC.